The 18 T cell receptor beta chains listed next were all sequenced from one sample in a study of blood T cells in healthy people across ages. The use of a sample-barcoded 5' primer and a J-beta primer mix characterized a second PCR of about 6 to 11 cycles. TCRdb analysed the 5' RACE reads with MiXCR anew, one entry per CDR3 protein. The sample carries about 1.4 million distinct CDR3 sequences, 59% recorded once. Sample: blood. These receptors all stem from a man between 18 and 29 years old in good health.

CDR3 nucleotide sequence: TGTGCCAGCAGCTCCATGACTAGCGGGGGGGCCCGGGAGACCCAGTACTTC. Protein sequence: CASSSMTSGGARETQYF. V and J are TRBV11-2 and TRBJ2-5; TRBD2 matches 14 bases. The CDR3 length is 17 residues. With 4 bases clipped from V and 5 bases from J, the junction kept 9 bases outside the gene matches. CDR1 is SGHAT and CDR2 is FQNNGV in the germline V gene.

This clonotype has a handful of counts. The chain joins TRBV5-1 to TRBJ2-2; the D gene is possibly TRBD2 (5 bases). V shed 4 bases and J shed 6 bases, with 10 bases lying between them. The CDR3 loop spans 13 amino acids. Germline V CDR1 and CDR2: SGHRS, YFSETQ. CDR3 region: CASSPEGSGELFF. CDR3 nucleotide sequence: TGCGCCAGCAGCCCAGAGGGTTCCGGGGAGCTGTTTTTT.

V usage is TRBV27 and J usage is TRBJ1-1; D call uncertain. From germline, CDR1 is MNHEY and CDR2 SMNVEV (reference sequence). The CDR3 spans 13 residues. V shed 6 bases and J shed 1 base, with 9 bases lying between them. CDR3 in amino acids: CASSPIENTEAFF. Written as DNA, the CDR3 is TGTGCCAGCAGCCCAATTGAGAACACTGAAGCTTTCTTT.

The chain recombines TRBV4-1 with TRBJ2-3; the D gene is possibly TRBD2 (5 bases). The CDR3 is 16 residues long. Trimming shortened V by 3 bases and J by 0 bases, and 13 bases separated the two germline ends. Germline CDR1 MGHRA, CDR2 YSYEKL. CDR3 region: CASSHLGGTSTDTQYF. CDR3 sequence (DNA): TGCGCCAGCAGCCACCTAGGAGGTACCAGCACAGATACGCAGTATTTT.

This CDR3 is CASSLHSRGGSYEQYF. DNA of the CDR3: TGTGCCAGCAGCTTACATTCCCGTGGAGGTTCCTACGAGCAGTACTTC. V gene TRBV7-9 combines with J gene TRBJ2-7; TRBD2 is a possible D gene (5 bases). Germline CDR1 reads SEHNR; CDR2 reads FQNEAQ (reference sequence). The V and J ends lost 2 bases and 1 base respectively, with 15 bases between them. The CDR3 is made up of 16 amino acids.

In this sample, this clonotype turned up once. The rearrangement uses TRBV20-1 and TRBJ2-1; 11 nucleotides agree with TRBD1. The CDR3 covers 15 residues. The V segment lost 5 bases and the J segment 15 bases; nucleotides outside the gene matches: 18. The V gene's germline CDR1 is DFQATT and CDR2 SNEGSKA (reference sequence). CDR3 loop: CSAWQHGQGARGAFF. CDR3 nucleotide sequence: TGCAGTGCTTGGCAGCACGGACAGGGGGCGCGGGGTGCGTTCTTC.

This clonotype was found many times. This chain's CDR3 is CSAREMTSALYEQYF. The CDR3 DNA follows: TGCAGTGCTAGAGAAATGACTAGCGCTCTTTACGAGCAGTACTTC. The V gene is TRBV20-1, the J gene TRBJ2-7, with 8 bases identical to TRBD2. Germline-derived CDR1 and CDR2 are DFQATT and SNEGSKA (reference sequence). The CDR3 runs 15 residues. J lost 4 bases, V lost 0 bases, and 8 bases had no gene match.

V is TRBV20-1 and J is TRBJ1-5, with 7 bases identical to TRBD1. Germline CDR1 DFQATT, CDR2 SNEGSKA (reference sequence). The CDR3 sequence is 12 residues long. The junction had 7 bases not matched to a gene; V was cut back by 7 bases and J by 7 bases. CDR3 region: CSGQGLRQPQHF. CDR3 sequence (DNA): TGCAGTGGACAGGGCTTGCGCCAGCCCCAGCATTTT.

The gene calls are TRBV6-5 and TRBJ1-1, with D unclear. Trimming took 2 bases from V and 1 from J, leaving 8 bases between them. The CDR3 consists of 14 residues. CDR1 MNHEY and CDR2 SVGAGI come from the germline V gene. CDR3 coding DNA: TGTGCCAGCAGTTACGCCAGGACGAACACTGAAGCTTTCTTT. Its protein product is CASSYARTNTEAFF.

The rearrangement links TRBV12-3 or TRBV12-4 to TRBJ1-6; D uncertain. Trimming stripped 6 bases from V and 7 bases from J, with 22 bases between. The CDR3 spans 17 residues. CDR3: CASRELPITGMNSPLHF. The CDR3 DNA reads as TGTGCCAGCAGGGAACTCCCCATAACCGGGATGAATTCACCCCTCCACTTT.

The rearrangement uses TRBV3-1 and TRBJ2-7; D is tentatively TRBD1 or TRBD2 (5 bases each). V was pared by 1 base and J by 3 bases, with 10 bases between. The CDR3 is made up of 14 amino acids. CDR1 is LGHDT and CDR2 is YNNKEL in the germline V gene (reference sequence). This CDR3 is CASSQGGDLYEQYF. In DNA form, the CDR3 reads TGTGCCAGCAGCCAAGGAGGGGACCTCTACGAGCAGTACTTC.

V usage is TRBV6-1 and J usage is TRBJ2-5; TRBD1 or TRBD2 may be the D gene (6 bases each). The J call may be incorrect, as the DNA end agrees better with TRBJ2-7. Looked up from germline, CDR1 is MNHNS and CDR2 is SASEGT. The CDR3 sequence is 15 residues long. The CDR3 spells CASSEYKGEVDEQYF. The CDR3 DNA sequence: TGTGCCAGCAGTGAATACAAGGGGGAGGTAGACGAGCAGTACTTC.

Comment on this clonotype: At one end the junction does not follow the germline gene, possibly because of a read error. The gene calls are TRBV10-3 and TRBJ2-3, with D maybe TRBD2 (5 bases). The CDR3 extends over 15 amino acids. The germline CDR1 and CDR2 sequences are ENHRY and SYGVKD. This CDR3 reads CAISRAVASTETQYF. CDR3 nucleotides: TGTGCCATCAGTCGAGCGGTAGCTAGCACAGAGACGCAGTATTTT.

The chain carries TRBV2 and TRBJ1-1, with unresolved D. Germline-derived CDR1 and CDR2 are SNHLY and FYNNEI. CDR3 length: 13 residues. The V end lost 5 bases, the J end lost 11 bases, and 18 bases lay between the germline ends. CDR3 nucleotides: TGTGCCAGCAGTCCTGACACCTCCCGGCGGGCTTTCTTT. It encodes CASSPDTSRRAFF. Filled out from reference TRBV2 and TRBJ1-1, the complete variable domain reads EPEVTQTPSHQVTQMGQEVILRCVPISNHLYFYWYRQILGQKVEFLVSFYNNEISEKSEIFDDQFSVERPDGSNFTLKIRSTKLEDSAMYFCASSPDTSRRAFFGQGTRLTVV.

The genes are TRBV28 and TRBJ2-2; D is perhaps TRBD2 (5 bases). Germline V gene lookup returns CDR1 MDHEN and CDR2 SYDVKM. V lost 7 bases to trimming and J lost 1 base, with 10 bases between them. CDR3 size: 14 residues. CDR3 amino acids: CASMVRGNTGELFF. CDR3 in DNA: TGTGCCAGCATGGTACGGGGGAACACCGGGGAGCTGTTTTTT.

This chain uses TRBV2 with TRBJ2-4, with a possible D match to TRBD1 (5 bases). In germline, CDR1 is SNHLY, CDR2 FYNNEI. This CDR3 is 14 amino acids long. V shed 8 bases and J shed 0 bases, with 11 bases lying between them. CDR3 region: CASAQGIAKNIQYF. Written as DNA, the CDR3 is TGTGCCAGCGCGCAGGGAATAGCCAAAAACATTCAGTACTTC.

The chain couples TRBV12-3 or TRBV12-4 to TRBJ1-1; 12 bases map to TRBD1. The length of the CDR3 is 14 residues. J lost 11 bases, V lost 5 bases, and 9 bases had no gene match. The CDR3 bases are TGTGCCAGCAGTAACCGGGACAGGGGGCCGGATGCTTTCTTT. It specifies CASSNRDRGPDAFF.

This clonotype has more than one count but fewer than ten. The chain is built from TRBV9 and TRBJ2-7; D is perhaps TRBD2 (6 bases). The CDR3 is 12 residues long. In germline, CDR1 is SGDLS, CDR2 YYNGEE. Deletions cut 4 bases from V and 7 bases from J, with 12 bases between. CDR3 residues: CASSCGAGEQYF. The CDR3 region has the DNA TGTGCCAGCAGCTGTGGGGCGGGGGAGCAGTACTTC.